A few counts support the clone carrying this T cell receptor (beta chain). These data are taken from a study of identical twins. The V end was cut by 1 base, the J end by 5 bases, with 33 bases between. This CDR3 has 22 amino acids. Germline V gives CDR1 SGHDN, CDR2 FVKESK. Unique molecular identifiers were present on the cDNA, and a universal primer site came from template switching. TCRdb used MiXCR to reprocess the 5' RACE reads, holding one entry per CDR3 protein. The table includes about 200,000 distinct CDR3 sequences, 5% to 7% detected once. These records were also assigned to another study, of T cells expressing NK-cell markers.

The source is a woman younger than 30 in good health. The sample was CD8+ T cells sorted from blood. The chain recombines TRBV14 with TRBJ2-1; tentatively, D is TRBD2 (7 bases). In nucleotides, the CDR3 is TGTGCCAGCAGCCAAGGGGGGGGCGCGGCAACAGGGCCTCTCCATGTTGACAATGAGCAGTTCTTC. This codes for CASSQGGGAATGPLHVDNEQFF.